A single sample is the source of the 21 T cell receptor beta chains below, sequenced in a study of tumor-infiltrating lymphocytes in primary liver carcinoma (TCRdb year 2017). The instrument was an Illumina HiSeq 2500. A constant-region primer and ProtoScript II reverse transcriptase were used to reverse-transcribe TCRbeta-specific cDNA from roughly 0.55 ug total RNA. TCRbeta libraries were built with three nested multiplex PCR rounds, a slightly modified ARM-PCR procedure. Each of the first two PCR rounds ran for roughly 9 cycles and used multiplex TRBV1-TRBV30 forward primers together with a Cbeta reverse primer. TCRdb reworked the public reads: Q25 trimming with fastp, MiXCR clone assembly, productive beta chains retained. One record per CDR3 amino acid sequence lists the most common genes and DNA. This sample holds approximately 76,000 distinct CDR3 sequences; about two thirds were observed only once. Of the sample, roughly 13% falls within the top ten clones.

Total RNA and DNA were co-extracted from 20-30 mg of bulk tissue with the AllPrep DNA/RNA mini kit, without cell sorting. The source material was liver tumor tissue from sampling region 4. The cell subset or site label corresponds to: tumor region T4, right-lateral pole. The receptors derive from a woman aged 60 to 75 with primary liver carcinoma and hepatitis B virus infection.

V gene TRBV6-5 combines with J gene TRBJ2-4; 7 bases match TRBD2. Germline loops: CDR1 MNHEY, CDR2 SVGAGI. This CDR3 contains 15 residues. With V trimmed by 6 bases and J by 7 bases, 12 bases remained unmatched. The CDR3 sequence is CASSYMAGDGNIQYF. In nucleotides, the CDR3 is TGTGCCAGCAGCTACATGGCGGGAGACGGGAACATTCAGTACTTC.

Details on this clonotype: A read error may be the cause here, since a much bigger clone is one base away. The chain combines TRBV5-1 with TRBJ2-2, with TRBD2 identical over 10 bases. This CDR3 region has 16 residues. CDR1 SGHRS and CDR2 YFSETQ come from the germline V gene. CDR3 bases: TGCACCAGCAGGAGGACTAGCGGAACGAACACCGGGGAGCTGTTTTTT. Encoded protein: CTSRRTSGTNTGELFF.

The sample holds a few counts of this clonotype. A read error is possible here, since a much larger clone lies one base away. The V call is TRBV5-1, the J call TRBJ2-5; 10 bases line up with TRBD1. Germline CDR1 is SGHRS and CDR2 is YFSETQ. The CDR3 consists of 14 residues. V lost 4 bases and J lost 4; bases outside the gene matches: 4. DNA of the CDR3: TGCGCCAGCAGCCCTCGGACAGGGGGAGAGACCCAGTACTTC. Translating it yields CASSPRTGGETQYF.

As to this clonotype: One end of the junction is discordant with germline, which a read error may explain. This chain uses TRBV4-1 with TRBJ2-7; D possibly matches TRBD1 or TRBD2 (5 bases each). This CDR3 spans 16 amino acids. Germline V gene lookup returns CDR1 MGHRA and CDR2 YSYEKL. CDR3 protein: CASGQGYLGPTYEQYF. Written as DNA, the CDR3 is TGCGCCAGCGGCCAAGGGTATTTGGGACCCACCTACGAGCAGTACTTC.

The sample holds one count of this clonotype. This chain uses TRBV14 with TRBJ2-1, with D perhaps matching TRBD2 (6 bases). This CDR3 comprises 18 residues. The V end was cut by 4 bases, the J end by 11 bases, with 30 bases between. Germline lookup yields CDR1 SGHDN and CDR2 FVKESK. The CDR3 DNA follows: TGTGCCAGCAGCCTTAACGGGAGAAGGTCTCTCGATTCGATTCAGCAGTTCTTC. This translates into CASSLNGRRSLDSIQQFF.

Concerning this clonotype itself: The junction does not match germline at one end; this may be a read error. The V gene is TRBV11-2, the J gene TRBJ2-3; possibly TRBD2 for D (7 bases). Per germline, CDR1 SGHAT and CDR2 FQNNGV. The CDR3 sequence is 17 residues long. For the CDR3, the DNA is TGTACCAGCAACTTAGGGGGACTAACGTACACGTCAGATACGCACTATTTT. Translating gives CTSNLGGLTYTSDTHYF.

This clonotype came up many times. The genes are TRBV5-1 and TRBJ2-1; 8 nucleotides line up with TRBD2. This CDR3 has 14 amino acids. Germline CDR1 and CDR2: SGHRS and YFSETQ. V was clipped by 3 bases and J by 8 bases; unmatched bases: 7. CDR3 sequence (DNA): TGCGCCAGCAGCTCGCCGGGACTAGAATATGAGCAGTTCTTC. Protein: CASSSPGLEYEQFF.

Note on this clonotype: The junction and the germline gene differ at one end; a read error may be behind it. The chain uses TRBV11-2 and TRBJ2-2; D gene unclear. The CDR3 is 13 amino acids. Germline loops: CDR1 SGHAT, CDR2 FQNNGV. Written as DNA, the CDR3 is TGTGCTAGCAGCTTAGATAGGAATGTGGAGCTGTTTTTT. This encodes CASSLDRNVELFF.

At least ten counts were recorded for this clonotype. The V gene is TRBV5-1, the J gene TRBJ2-2, with D possibly TRBD1 on 5 matching bases. Trimming took 4 bases from V and 4 from J, leaving 17 bases between them. The CDR3 length is 16 residues. Germline V CDR1 and CDR2: SGHRS, YFSETQ. The CDR3 reads CASSQRQTRTTGELFF. The DNA for the CDR3 is TGCGCCAGCAGCCAACGACAGACCCGAACCACCGGGGAGCTGTTTTTT.

This clonotype was seen a few times. Germline and junction disagree at one end, which may indicate a read error. The chain joins TRBV4-1 to TRBJ2-1, with D maybe TRBD1 (5 bases). Per the germline V gene, CDR1 is MGHRA and CDR2 is YSYEKL. The CDR3 contains 13 residues. The CDR3 region is CASSRGFHNGQFF. CDR3 nucleotide sequence: TGCGCCAGCAGCCGGGGCTTCCACAATGGGCAGTTCTTC.

This clonotype was recorded a few times. At one end the junction does not follow the germline gene, possibly because of a read error. This chain uses TRBV28 with TRBJ2-7; 8 bases fit TRBD1. Germline assignment: CDR1 MDHEN and CDR2 SYDVKM. This CDR3 region has 12 residues. This chain's CDR3 is CATRTGHGKHYF. Written as DNA, the CDR3 is TGTGCCACTAGGACAGGGCACGGTAAGCACTACTTC.

To note about this clonotype: Just one base apart from a much larger clone, this may be a read error. The CDR3 DNA sequence: TGTGCCAGCAGTGTTGGCCAGACGAACACTGAAGCTTTCTTT. Its protein is CASSVGQTNTEAFF. The chain joins TRBV28 to TRBJ1-1; D gene ambiguous. The CDR3 totals 14 residues. The V end was cut by 5 bases, the J end by 1 base, with 11 bases between. CDR1 MDHEN and CDR2 SYDVKM come from the germline V gene.

As concerns this clonotype: A read error may be the cause here, since a much bigger clone is one base away. This chain uses TRBV30 with TRBJ2-1; TRBD2 might be the D (6 bases). The V end was cut by 1 base, the J end by 4 bases, with 14 bases between. CDR3 length: 15 amino acids. Germline CDR1 and CDR2: GTSNPN and SVGIG (reference sequence). The CDR3: CAWSGGTVGYNEQFF. The CDR3 nucleotides read TGTGCCTGGAGTGGGGGGACTGTGGGGTACAATGAGCAGTTCTTC.

Worth noting for this clonotype: Possible read error: a much larger clone is one base away. This likely comes from a read error, as the CDR3 has no conserved phenylalanine or tryptophan at its end. The rearrangement links TRBV28 to TRBJ1-2, with D perhaps matching TRBD1 (5 bases). CDR3 length: 12 amino acids. Germline V lookup: CDR1 MDHEN, CDR2 SYDVKM. Between the trimmed V and J ends, which lost 10 bases and 1 base, there was a span of 10 bases. The CDR3 nucleotides read TGTGCCACCTGGGGGATTAACTATGGCTACACCCTC. Its translation: CATWGINYGYTL.

Regarding this clonotype: Possible read error: a much larger clone is one base away. The V call is TRBV7-9, the J call TRBJ2-3; D might be TRBD2 (6 bases). Germline CDR1 is SEHNR and CDR2 is FQNEAQ (reference sequence). The CDR3 runs to 12 residues. Here the CDR3 reads CVSSLREDTQYF. In DNA, the CDR3 is TGTGTCAGCAGCTTACGGGAGGATACGCAGTATTTT.

About this clonotype itself: One junction end does not reproduce the germline sequence, and a read error may be involved. The rearrangement links TRBV29-1 to TRBJ2-5, with a possible D match to TRBD1 (6 bases). From germline, CDR1 is SQVTM and CDR2 ANQGSEA. The CDR3 spans 11 residues. The chain's CDR3 is CSVGGLEAHYF. Written as DNA, the CDR3 is TGCAGCGTTGGGGGGCTAGAGGCCCACTACTTC.

Of note for this clonotype: At one end, the junction sequence differs from germline, possibly due to a read error. The DNA of the CDR3 is TGTGCCAGCAGTTTGGGTCGGGAGTTAACATACAATGTGCAGTTCTTC. This codes for CASSLGRELTYNVQFF. The J gene is TRBJ2-1, the V gene TRBV12-3 or TRBV12-4; D might be TRBD2 (6 bases). This CDR3 is 16 amino acids long.

This clonotype was picked up one time. At one end the junction does not follow the germline gene, possibly because of a read error. The V and J genes are TRBV29-1 and TRBJ2-3, with D tentatively TRBD1 or TRBD2 (5 bases each). Germline CDR1 SQVTM, CDR2 ANQGSEA. The CDR3 runs to 18 residues. The CDR3 protein is CSVEVFGRVGVSTDTQYF. The CDR3 region has the DNA TGCAGCGTTGAAGTGTTTGGCAGGGTGGGGGTTAGCACAGATACGCAGTACTTT.

As regards this clonotype: Since a much larger clone is just one base distant, this may be a read error. This chain's CDR3 is CASSDGGRGTEAFF. The CDR3 DNA is TGTGCCAGCAGCGATGGGGGGAGGGGCACTGAAGCTTTCTTT. V and J are TRBV7-9 and TRBJ1-1; TRBD1 might be the D (5 bases). Germline CDR1 and CDR2: SEHNR and FQNEAQ (reference sequence). This CDR3 has 14 amino acids. Trimming cost V 5 bases and J 4 bases, with 14 bases left between them.

The rearrangement links TRBV4-1 to TRBJ2-1, with D perhaps TRBD1 (5 bases). In germline, CDR1 is MGHRA, CDR2 YSYEKL. The CDR3 runs 15 residues. The DNA of the CDR3 is TGCACCAACAGCCAAGATTCGGCAGGGTACCTCGAGCAGTTCTTC. Translated: CTNSQDSAGYLEQFF.

This clonotype showed up just once. One end of the junction varies from germline; a read error may be responsible. The chain joins TRBV10-3 to TRBJ2-1, with unresolved D. Germline assignment: CDR1 ENHRY and CDR2 SYGVKD. The CDR3 loop spans 17 amino acids. CDR3 in amino acids: CGISDHPGSGEENEQFF. In nucleotides, the CDR3 is TGTGGCATCAGTGATCACCCCGGGTCAGGAGAAGAGAATGAGCAGTTCTTC.